This T cell receptor beta chain comes out of a study of OX40 agonist ivuxolimab in advanced cancers. Study-wide results and limits: At 0.1 to 3.0 mg/kg and by week 6, CD4+ and CD8+ T cells in the blood had expanded clonally.

At baseline, cycle 4 day 1, and cycle 7 day 1, blood was sampled. Comments on this clone: No antigen is known for it.

V lost 0 bases, J lost 8 bases, and 8 bases lay in between. This CDR3 has 13 amino acids. Germline V gives CDR1 MNHNY, CDR2 SVGAGI (reference sequence). TCRdb keeps only in-frame clones here, not all; method: immunoSEQ multiplex PCR. The sample consists of approximately 87,000 clones, about nine tenths of them appearing once. The chain joins TRBV6-6 to TRBJ2-1; D may correspond to TRBD1 or TRBD2 (5 bases each). Sample: CD4+ or CD8+ T cells sorted from blood, taken in a trial of the OX40 agonist ivuxolimab. The TCR originated in an adult with an advanced solid tumor such as melanoma, head and neck, liver or kidney cancer. The CDR3 reads CASSYSGVDEQFF. The CDR3 bases are TGTGCCAGCAGTTACTCGGGGGTCGATGAGCAGTTCTTC.